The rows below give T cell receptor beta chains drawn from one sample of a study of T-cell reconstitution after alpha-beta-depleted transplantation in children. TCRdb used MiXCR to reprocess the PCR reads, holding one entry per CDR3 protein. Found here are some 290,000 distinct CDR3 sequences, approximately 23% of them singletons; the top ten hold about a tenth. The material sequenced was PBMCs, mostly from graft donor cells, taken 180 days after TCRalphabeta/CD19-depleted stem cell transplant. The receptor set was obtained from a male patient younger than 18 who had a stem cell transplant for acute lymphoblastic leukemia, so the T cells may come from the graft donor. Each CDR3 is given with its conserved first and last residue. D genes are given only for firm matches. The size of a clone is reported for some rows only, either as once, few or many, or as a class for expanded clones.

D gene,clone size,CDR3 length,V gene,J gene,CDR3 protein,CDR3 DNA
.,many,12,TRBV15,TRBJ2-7,CATSRGVYEQYF,TGTGCCACCAGCAGAGGCGTTTACGAGCAGTACTTC
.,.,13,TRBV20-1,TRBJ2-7,CSARPALDYEQYF,TGCAGTGCTAGGCCGGCGCTCGATTACGAGCAGTACTTC
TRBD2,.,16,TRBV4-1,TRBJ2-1,CASSQGTSGGRNEQFF,TGCGCCAGCAGCCAAGGGACTAGCGGGGGCAGGAATGAGCAGTTCTTC
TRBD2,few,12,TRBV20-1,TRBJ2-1,CSAQRGYNEQFF,TGCAGTGCTCAGCGGGGGTACAATGAGCAGTTCTTC
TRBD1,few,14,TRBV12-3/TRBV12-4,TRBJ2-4,CASSTGTGFNIQYF,TGTGCCAGCAGTACCGGGACAGGGTTCAACATTCAGTACTTC
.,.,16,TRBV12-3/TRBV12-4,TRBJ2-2,CASSLVELIGAGELFF,TGTGCCAGCAGTTTAGTAGAGCTGATCGGCGCCGGGGAGCTGTTTTTT
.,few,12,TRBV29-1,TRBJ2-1,CSVLFEYNEQFF,TGCAGCGTGCTATTCGAGTACAATGAGCAGTTCTTC
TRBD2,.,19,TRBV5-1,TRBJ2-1,CAPTWRHNRTSGLYNEQFF,TGCGCCCCGACCTGGCGGCACAACAGGACTAGCGGGCTCTACAATGAGCAGTTCTTC
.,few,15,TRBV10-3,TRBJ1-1,CAISERKILNTEAFF,TGTGCCATCAGTGAGAGAAAGATACTGAACACTGAAGCTTTCTTT
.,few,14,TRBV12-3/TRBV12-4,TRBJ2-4,CASSFKVAKNIQYF,TGTGCCAGCAGTTTCAAAGTAGCCAAAAACATTCAGTACTTC
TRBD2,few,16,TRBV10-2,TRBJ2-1,CASTPAGGLSYNEQFF,TGCGCCAGCACACCAGCGGGAGGGCTCTCCTACAATGAGCAGTTCTTC
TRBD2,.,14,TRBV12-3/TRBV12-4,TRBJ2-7,CASSSWTRSYEQYF,TGTGCCAGCAGTTCATGGACTAGGAGCTACGAGCAGTACTTC
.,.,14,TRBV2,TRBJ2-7,CASSARLATGEQYF,TGTGCCAGCAGTGCCCGCCTAGCAACGGGAGAGCAGTACTTC
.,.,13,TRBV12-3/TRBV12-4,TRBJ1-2,CASTAGEAYGYTF,TGTGCCAGCACGGCAGGGGAGGCCTATGGCTACACCTTC
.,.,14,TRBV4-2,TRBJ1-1,CASSQGQGGTEAFF,TGTGCCAGCAGCCAAGGGCAGGGAGGCACTGAAGCTTTCTTT
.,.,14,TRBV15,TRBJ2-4,CATSRVGAKNIQYF,TGTGCCACCAGCAGAGTCGGGGCCAAAAACATTCAGTACTTC
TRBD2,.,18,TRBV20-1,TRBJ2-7,CSARDWGTSGRATYEQYF,TGCAGTGCTAGAGATTGGGGGACTAGCGGGAGGGCCACCTACGAGCAGTACTTC
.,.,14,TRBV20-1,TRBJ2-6,CSAGDPSGANVLTF,TGCAGTGCAGGGGATCCCTCTGGGGCCAACGTCCTGACTTTC
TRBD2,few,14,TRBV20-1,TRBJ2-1,CSAGLAGVRNEQFF,TGCAGTGCCGGACTAGCGGGAGTAAGAAATGAGCAGTTCTTC
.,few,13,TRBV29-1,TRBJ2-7,CSVPGTGSYEQYF,TGCAGCGTGCCCGGGACGGGCTCCTACGAGCAGTACTTC
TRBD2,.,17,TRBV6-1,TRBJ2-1,CASMSGPSGTIYNEQFF,TGTGCCAGCATGTCCGGGCCGTCCGGGACTATCTACAATGAGCAGTTCTTC
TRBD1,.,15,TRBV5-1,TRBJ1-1,CASSRLRGQYTEAFF,TGCGCCAGCAGCCGGTTAAGGGGACAGTACACTGAAGCTTTCTTT
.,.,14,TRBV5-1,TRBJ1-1,CASSLDGVWAEAFF,TGCGCCAGCAGCTTGGATGGGGTATGGGCTGAAGCTTTCTTT
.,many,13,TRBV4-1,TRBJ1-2,CASSQQGDYGYTF,TGCGCCAGCAGCCAACAGGGAGACTATGGCTACACCTTC
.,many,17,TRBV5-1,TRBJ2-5,CASSLWGGGTEKETQYF,TGCGCCAGCAGCTTGTGGGGCGGAGGCACCGAAAAAGAGACCCAGTACTTC
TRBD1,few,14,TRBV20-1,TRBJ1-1,CSAIWTGVNTEAFF,TGCAGTGCTATCTGGACAGGGGTGAACACTGAAGCTTTCTTT
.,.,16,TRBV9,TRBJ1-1,CASSAPGPFMNTEAFF,TGTGCCAGCAGCGCTCCGGGACCGTTTATGAACACTGAAGCTTTCTTT
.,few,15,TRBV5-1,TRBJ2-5,CASSLDVGPGETQYF,TGCGCCAGCAGCTTGGACGTGGGACCAGGGGAGACCCAGTACTTC
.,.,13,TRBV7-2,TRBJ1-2,CASSLRRQSGYTF,TGTGCCAGCAGCTTAAGGCGTCAGAGTGGCTACACCTTC
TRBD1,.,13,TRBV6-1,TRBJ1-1,CASRGTGWSEAFF,TGTGCCAGCAGGGGGACAGGGTGGTCTGAAGCTTTCTTT
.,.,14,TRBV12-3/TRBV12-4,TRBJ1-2,CASSLRRLNYGYTF,TGTGCCAGCAGTTTGAGGAGACTTAACTATGGCTACACCTTC
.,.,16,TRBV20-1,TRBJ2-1,CSARIFYETNANEQFF,TGCAGTGCTAGAATCTTCTATGAGACTAATGCCAATGAGCAGTTCTTC
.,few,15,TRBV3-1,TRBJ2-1,CASSQNSGSYNEQFF,TGTGCCAGCAGCCAGAATAGCGGCTCCTACAATGAGCAGTTCTTC
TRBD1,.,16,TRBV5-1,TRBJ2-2,CASSLAGDRGFGELFF,TGCGCCAGCAGCCTCGCAGGGGACAGGGGTTTCGGGGAGCTGTTTTTT
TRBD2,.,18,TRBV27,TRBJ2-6,CASSLALAGISGANVLTF,TGTGCCAGCAGTTTGGCACTAGCGGGGATCTCTGGGGCCAACGTCCTGACTTTC
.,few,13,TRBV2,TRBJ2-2,CASSEVRAGELFF,TGTGCCAGCAGTGAAGTACGAGCCGGGGAGCTGTTTTTT
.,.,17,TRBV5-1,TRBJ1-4,CASSLSGGLLSNEKLFF,TGCGCCAGCAGCTTGTCCGGGGGGCTCTTGTCTAATGAAAAACTGTTTTTT
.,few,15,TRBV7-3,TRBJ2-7,CASSYHPGANYEQYF,TGTGCCAGCAGCTACCATCCGGGAGCGAACTACGAGCAGTACTTC
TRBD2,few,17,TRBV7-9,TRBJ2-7,CASSLAIQREVRDEQYF,TGTGCCAGCAGCTTAGCGATCCAGCGGGAGGTAAGGGACGAGCAGTACTTC
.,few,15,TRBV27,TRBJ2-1,CASSSLQPDYNEQFF,TGTGCCAGCAGTTCCCTCCAACCCGACTACAATGAGCAGTTCTTC
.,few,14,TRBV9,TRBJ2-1,CASSVGGFYNEQFF,TGTGCCAGCAGCGTAGGTGGCTTCTACAATGAGCAGTTCTTC
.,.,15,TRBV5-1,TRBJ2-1,CASSGVGLTYNEQFF,TGCGCCAGCAGCGGGGTGGGTCTAACCTACAATGAGCAGTTCTTC
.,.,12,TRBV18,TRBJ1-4,CASSGGREKLFF,TGTGCCAGCTCTGGCGGACGAGAAAAACTGTTTTTT
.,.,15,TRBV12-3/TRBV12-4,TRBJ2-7,CASSLHAGPSYEQYF,TGTGCCAGCAGTTTGCACGCAGGACCGTCCTACGAGCAGTACTTC
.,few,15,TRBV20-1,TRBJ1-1,CSARASADAGLEAFF,TGCAGTGCTAGAGCGTCGGCAGACGCAGGTCTAGAAGCTTTCTTT
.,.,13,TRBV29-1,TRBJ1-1,CSVLGSMNTEAFF,TGCAGCGTTTTGGGATCTATGAACACTGAAGCTTTCTTT
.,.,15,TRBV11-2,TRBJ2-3,CASSLGDFHTDTQYF,TGTGCCAGCAGCTTAGGGGACTTCCACACAGATACGCAGTATTTT
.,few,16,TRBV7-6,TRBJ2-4,CASSVTGFKAKNIQYF,TGTGCCAGCAGCGTTACAGGGTTCAAAGCCAAAAACATTCAGTACTTC
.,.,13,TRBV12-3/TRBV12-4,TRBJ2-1,CASSLPLWTEQFF,TGTGCCAGCAGTTTGCCGCTCTGGACTGAGCAGTTCTTC
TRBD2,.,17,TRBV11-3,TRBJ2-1,CASSLGGREGQYNEQFF,TGTGCCAGCAGCTTAGGTGGCCGGGAGGGCCAGTACAATGAGCAGTTCTTC
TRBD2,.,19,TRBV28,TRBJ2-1,CASSSRTSGRAVSYNEQFF,TGTGCCAGCAGTTCCCGGACTAGCGGGAGGGCCGTTTCCTACAATGAGCAGTTCTTC
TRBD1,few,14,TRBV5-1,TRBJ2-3,CASSTGGITDTQYF,TGCGCCAGCAGTACAGGGGGCATCACAGATACGCAGTATTTT
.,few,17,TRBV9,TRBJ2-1,CASSVAQGGPLGNEQFF,TGTGCCAGCAGCGTTGCCCAGGGGGGACCTCTGGGCAATGAGCAGTTCTTC
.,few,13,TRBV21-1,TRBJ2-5,CASSNRNKRGKYF,TGTGCCAGCAGCAATCGGAACAAACGAGGCAAATACTTC
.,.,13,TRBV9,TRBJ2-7,CASSAHRVYEQYF,TGTGCCAGCAGCGCACACAGGGTTTACGAGCAGTACTTC
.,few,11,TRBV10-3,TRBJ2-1,CAITSHNEQFF,TGTGCCATCACCAGTCACAATGAGCAGTTCTTC
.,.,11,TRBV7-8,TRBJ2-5,CASSLMKTQYF,TGTGCCAGCAGCTTAATGAAGACCCAGTACTTC
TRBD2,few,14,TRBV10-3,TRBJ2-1,CAITPGGPRNEQFF,TGTGCCATCACCCCGGGAGGGCCGAGGAATGAGCAGTTCTTC